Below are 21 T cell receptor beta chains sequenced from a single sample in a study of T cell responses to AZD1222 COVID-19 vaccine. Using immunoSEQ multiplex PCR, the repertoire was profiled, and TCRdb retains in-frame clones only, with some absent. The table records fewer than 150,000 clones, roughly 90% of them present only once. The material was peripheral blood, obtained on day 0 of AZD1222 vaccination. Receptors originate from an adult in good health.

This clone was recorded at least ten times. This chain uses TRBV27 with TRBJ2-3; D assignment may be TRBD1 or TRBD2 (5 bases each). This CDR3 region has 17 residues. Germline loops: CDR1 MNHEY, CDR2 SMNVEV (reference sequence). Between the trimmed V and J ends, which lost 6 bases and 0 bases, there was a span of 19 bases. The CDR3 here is CASRPKDPGRSTDTQYF. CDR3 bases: TGTGCCAGCAGGCCCAAAGACCCGGGACGTAGCACAGATACGCAGTATTTT.

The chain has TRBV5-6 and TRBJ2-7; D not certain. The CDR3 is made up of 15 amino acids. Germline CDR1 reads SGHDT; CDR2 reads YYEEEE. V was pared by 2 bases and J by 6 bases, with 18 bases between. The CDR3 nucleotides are TGTGCCAGCAGCTTCAGCTTGCGTCGTGGTGGCGAGCAGTACTTC. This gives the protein CASSFSLRRGGEQYF.

The CDR3 loop reads CASSQGPVEADQPQHF. The CDR3 nucleotides are TGTGCCAGCAGCCAAGGTCCAGTCGAGGCGGATCAGCCCCAGCATTTT. This chain links TRBV3-1 (or the pseudogene TRBV3-2) with TRBJ1-5, with D unresolved. There are 16 residues in the CDR3. CDR1 and CDR2 (germline): LGHDT, YNNKEL (reference sequence). The V gene lost 1 base and the J gene lost 5 bases, with 15 bases spanning the gap.

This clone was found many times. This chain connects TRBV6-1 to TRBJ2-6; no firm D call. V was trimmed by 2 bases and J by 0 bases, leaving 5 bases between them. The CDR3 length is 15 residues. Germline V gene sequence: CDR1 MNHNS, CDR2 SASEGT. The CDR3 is CASSEQSSGANVLTF. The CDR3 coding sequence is TGTGCCAGCAGTGAACAAAGCTCTGGGGCCAACGTCCTGACTTTC.

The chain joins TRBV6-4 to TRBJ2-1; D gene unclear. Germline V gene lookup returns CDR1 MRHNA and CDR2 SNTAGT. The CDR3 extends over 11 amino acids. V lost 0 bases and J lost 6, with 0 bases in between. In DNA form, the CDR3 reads TGTGCCAGCAGTGACTCCAATGAGCAGTTCTTC. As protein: CASSDSNEQFF.

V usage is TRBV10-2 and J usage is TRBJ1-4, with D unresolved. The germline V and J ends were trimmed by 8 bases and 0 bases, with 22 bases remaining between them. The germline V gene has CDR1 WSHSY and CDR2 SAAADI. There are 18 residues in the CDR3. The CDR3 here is CASRPVERTYATNEKLFF. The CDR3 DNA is TGCGCCAGCCGCCCGGTGGAACGAACATACGCAACTAATGAAAAACTGTTTTTT.

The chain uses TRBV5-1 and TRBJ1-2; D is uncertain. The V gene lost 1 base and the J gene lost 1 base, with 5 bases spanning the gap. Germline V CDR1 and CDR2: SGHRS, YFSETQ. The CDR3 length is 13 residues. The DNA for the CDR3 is TGCGCCAGCAGCTTGAAGGATAACTATGGCTACACCTTC. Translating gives CASSLKDNYGYTF. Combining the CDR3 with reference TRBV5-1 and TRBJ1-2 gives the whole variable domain KAGVTQTPRYLIKTRGQQVTLSCSPISGHRSVSWYQQTPGQGLQFLFEYFSETQRNKGNFPGRFSGRQFSNSRSEMNVSTLELGDSALYLCASSLKDNYGYTFGSGTRLTVV.

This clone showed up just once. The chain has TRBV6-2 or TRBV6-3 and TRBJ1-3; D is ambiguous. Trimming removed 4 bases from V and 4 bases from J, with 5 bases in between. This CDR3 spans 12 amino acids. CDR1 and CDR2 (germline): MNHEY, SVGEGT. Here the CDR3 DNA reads TGTGCCAGCAGTTCGCGGGGAAACACCATATATTTT. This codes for CASSSRGNTIYF.

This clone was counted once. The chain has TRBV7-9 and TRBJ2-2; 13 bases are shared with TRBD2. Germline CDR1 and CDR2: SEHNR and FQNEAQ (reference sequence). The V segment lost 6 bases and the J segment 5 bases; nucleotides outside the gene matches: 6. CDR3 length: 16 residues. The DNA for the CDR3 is TGTGCCAGCAGTACACTAGCGGGAGGGAGTACCGGGGAGCTGTTTTTT. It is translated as CASSTLAGGSTGELFF.

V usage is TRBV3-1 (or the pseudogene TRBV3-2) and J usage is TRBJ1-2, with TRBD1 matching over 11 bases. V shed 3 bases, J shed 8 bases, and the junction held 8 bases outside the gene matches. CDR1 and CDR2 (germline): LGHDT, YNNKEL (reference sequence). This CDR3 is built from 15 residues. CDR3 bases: TGTGCCAGCAGCCACCGGGGACAGGGGGTCTTAGGCTACACCTTC. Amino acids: CASSHRGQGVLGYTF.

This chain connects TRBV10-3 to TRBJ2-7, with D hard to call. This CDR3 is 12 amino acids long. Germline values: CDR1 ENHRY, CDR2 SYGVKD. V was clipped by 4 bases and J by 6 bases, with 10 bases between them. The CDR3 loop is CAISGSDAEQYF. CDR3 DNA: TGTGCCATCAGTGGCTCTGATGCCGAGCAGTACTTC.

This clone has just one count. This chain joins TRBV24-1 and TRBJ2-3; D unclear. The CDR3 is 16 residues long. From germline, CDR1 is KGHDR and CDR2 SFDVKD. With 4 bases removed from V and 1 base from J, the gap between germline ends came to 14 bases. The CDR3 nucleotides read TGTGCCACCAGTGAAGCTAACCATGACGGCACAGATACGCAGTATTTT. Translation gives CATSEANHDGTDTQYF.

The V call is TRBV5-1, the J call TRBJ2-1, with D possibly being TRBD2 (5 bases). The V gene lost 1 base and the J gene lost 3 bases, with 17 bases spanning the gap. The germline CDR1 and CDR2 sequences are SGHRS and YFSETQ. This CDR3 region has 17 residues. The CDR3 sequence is CASSLFVSAGYYNEQFF. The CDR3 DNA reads TGCGCCAGCAGCTTGTTTGTCTCGGCGGGTTACTACAATGAGCAGTTCTTC.

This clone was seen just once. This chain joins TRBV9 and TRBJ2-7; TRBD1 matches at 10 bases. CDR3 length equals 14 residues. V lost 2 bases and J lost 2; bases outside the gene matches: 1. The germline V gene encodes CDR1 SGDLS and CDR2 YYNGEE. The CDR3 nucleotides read TGTGCCAGCAGCGTTGACAGGGGGCCCTACGAGCAGTACTTC. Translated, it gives CASSVDRGPYEQYF.

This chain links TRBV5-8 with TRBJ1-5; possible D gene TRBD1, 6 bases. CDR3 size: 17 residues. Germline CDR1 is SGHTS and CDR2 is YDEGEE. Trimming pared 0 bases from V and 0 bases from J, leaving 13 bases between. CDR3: CASSLVYRAISNQPQHF. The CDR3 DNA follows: TGTGCCAGCAGCTTGGTCTACAGGGCCATTAGCAATCAGCCCCAGCATTTT. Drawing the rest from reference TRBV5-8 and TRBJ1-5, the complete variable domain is EAGVTQSPTHLIKTRGQQATLRCSPISGHTSVYWYQQALGLGLQFLLWYDEGEERNRGNFPPRFSGRQFPNYSSELNVNALELEDSALYLCASSLVYRAISNQPQHFGDGTRLSIL.

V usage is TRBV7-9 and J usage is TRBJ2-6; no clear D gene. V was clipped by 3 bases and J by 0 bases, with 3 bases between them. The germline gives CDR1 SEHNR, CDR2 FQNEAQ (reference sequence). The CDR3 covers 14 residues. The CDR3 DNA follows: TGTGCCAGCAGCTTCGACTCTGGGGCCAACGTCCTGACTTTC. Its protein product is CASSFDSGANVLTF. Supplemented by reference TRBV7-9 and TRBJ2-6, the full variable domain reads DTGVSQNPRHKITKRGQNVTFRCDPISEHNRLYWYRQTLGQGPEFLTYFQNEAQLEKSRLLSDRFSAERPKGSFSTLEIQRTEQGDSAMYLCASSFDSGANVLTFGAGSRLTVL.

The CDR3 nucleotides are TGCGCCAGCAGTGAGTTGGTCTCTGGGGCCAACGTCCTGACTTTC. Residues: CASSELVSGANVLTF. This chain connects TRBV10-2 to TRBJ2-6; D gene uncertain. The CDR3 has 15 residues. Germline CDR1 is WSHSY and CDR2 is SAAADI. V dropped 1 base and J dropped 0 bases, with 4 bases sitting between them.

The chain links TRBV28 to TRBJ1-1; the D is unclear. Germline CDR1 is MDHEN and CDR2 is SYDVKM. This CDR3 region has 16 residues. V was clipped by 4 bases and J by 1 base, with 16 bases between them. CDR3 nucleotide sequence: TGTGCCAGCAGTTCTGCCGGGAGTGCGGCGAACACTGAAGCTTTCTTT. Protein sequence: CASSSAGSAANTEAFF. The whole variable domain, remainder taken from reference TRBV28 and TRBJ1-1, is DVKVTQSSRYLVKRTGEKVFLECVQDMDHENMFWYRQDPGLGLRLIYFSYDVKMKEKGDIPEGYSVSREKKERFSLILESASTNQTSMYLCASSSAGSAANTEAFFGQGTRLTVV.

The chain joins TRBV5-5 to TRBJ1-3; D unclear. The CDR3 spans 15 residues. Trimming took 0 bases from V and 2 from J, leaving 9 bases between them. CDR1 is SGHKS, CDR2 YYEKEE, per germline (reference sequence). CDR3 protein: CASSLDIETGNTIYF. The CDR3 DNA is TGTGCCAGCAGCTTGGACATTGAGACTGGAAACACCATATATTTT.

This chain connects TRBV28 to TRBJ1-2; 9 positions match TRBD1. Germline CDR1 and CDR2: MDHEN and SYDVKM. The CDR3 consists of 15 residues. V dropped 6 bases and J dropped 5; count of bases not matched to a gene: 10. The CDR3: CASRETGGALYGYTF. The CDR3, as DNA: TGTGCCAGCAGGGAAACAGGGGGCGCATTGTATGGCTACACCTTC.

The CDR3 reads CATSRDGTRGNTIYF. The CDR3 bases are TGTGCCACCAGCAGAGATGGGACGCGTGGAAACACCATATATTTT. The rearrangement uses TRBV15 and TRBJ1-3; the D gene is possibly TRBD1 (5 bases). The CDR3 loop spans 15 amino acids. The V end was cut by 0 bases, the J end by 3 bases, with 9 bases between. Germline loops: CDR1 LNHNV, CDR2 YYDKDF (reference sequence).